The present T cell receptor beta chain was sequenced within a study of healthy donors' naive CD4 and CD8 T cells. Study-level points and caveats: A reported CD4+/CD8+ bias affected most V and J genes in naive cells. Bulk sequencing left alpha and beta chains unpaired.

Turning to this clonotype: Its antigen is not identified.

TCR libraries were built from about 0.55 ug of total RNA by linear amplification. Per the authors' pipeline: Roughly 5 healthy donors contributed around 85,000 sequenced TCR alpha transcripts. TCRdb ran MiXCR on the reads and lists one entry per CDR3 protein. Clone size and V and J calls follow TCRdb, not the original study. This table holds about 180,000 distinct CDR3 sequences, over 60% found once. CD4+CD8-CD45RO-CD45RA+ cells were naive CD4+; CD8+CD4-CD45RA+CD27bright cells were naive CD8+. The CDR3 spans 12 residues. Between the trimmed V and J ends, which lost 4 bases and 8 bases, there was a span of 9 bases. The germline gives CDR1 SNHLY, CDR2 FYNNEI.

The sequence came from a pool of human donors in good health; the sample pools cells from several healthy donors. The sequenced sample was naive CD4+ and CD8+ T cells sorted from blood, pooled from several donors. J is TRBJ2-1 and V is TRBV2; D is unresolved. The CDR3 sequence is CASSASFHEQFF. The CDR3 coding sequence is TGTGCCAGCAGTGCTAGTTTCCATGAGCAGTTCTTC.